These 15 T cell receptor beta chains came from one sample sequenced in a study of blood T cell repertoires in COVID-19. Repertoires were generated with immunoSEQ multiplex PCR, while TCRdb's copy carries only in-frame clones and drops some. The sample lists around 440,000 clones, roughly 88% occurring once. Input material: peripheral blood. The receptors stem from a woman aged 45-65 years with COVID-19, enrolled during active disease.

This chain connects TRBV7-2 to TRBJ2-1; 10 bases are a match to TRBD1. The CDR3 spans 15 residues. Trimming at V came to 5 bases and at J to 10 bases, leaving 11 bases not matched to a gene. Germline V gene sequence: CDR1 SGHTA, CDR2 FQGNSA. The CDR3 loop is CASSPPMTGGNEQFF. The CDR3 region has the DNA TGTGCCAGCAGCCCACCGATGACAGGGGGCAACGAGCAGTTCTTC. Filled out from reference TRBV7-2 and TRBJ2-1, the complete variable domain reads GAGVSQSPSNKVTEKGKDVELRCDPISGHTALYWYRQSLGQGLEFLIYFQGNSAPDKSGLPSDRFSAERTGGSVSTLTIQRTQQEDSAVYLCASSPPMTGGNEQFFGPGTRLTVL.

The genes are TRBV7-7 and TRBJ2-1; 10 positions agree with TRBD2. The CDR3 has 19 residues. Trimming removed 5 bases from V and 1 base from J; junction bases left unmatched: 14. CDR1 is SSHAT, CDR2 FNYEAQ, per germline (reference sequence). CDR3 sequence: CASSPTGSGGTTSYNEQFF. CDR3 coding DNA: TGTGCCAGCAGCCCTACGGGTAGCGGGGGGACCACTTCCTACAATGAGCAGTTCTTC.

V gene TRBV9 combines with J gene TRBJ2-5; 7 nucleotides match TRBD2. The CDR3 is made up of 17 amino acids. V shed 2 bases, J shed 5 bases, and the junction held 15 bases outside the gene matches. Germline CDR1 reads SGDLS; CDR2 reads YYNGEE. The CDR3 is CASSVGAAAGLGETQYF. CDR3 nucleotides: TGTGCCAGCAGCGTCGGAGCGGCAGCGGGGCTAGGGGAGACCCAGTACTTC. The complete variable domain, with remaining parts taken from reference TRBV9 and TRBJ2-5, reads DSGVTQTPKHLITATGQRVTLRCSPRSGDLSVYWYQQSLDQGLQFLIQYYNGEERAKGNILERFSAQQFPDLHSELNLSSLELGDSALYFCASSVGAAAGLGETQYFGPGTRLLVL.

The chain joins TRBV11-2 to TRBJ2-1, with D perhaps TRBD2 (5 bases). This CDR3 region has 15 residues. Trimming removed 2 bases from V and 10 bases from J, with 18 bases in between. Germline assignment: CDR1 SGHAT and CDR2 FQNNGV. CDR3 in DNA: TGTGCCAGCAGCTTAAGCGGCGGAGCTTACGGAGAGCAGTTCTTC. Amino acid sequence: CASSLSGGAYGEQFF.

This clone occurred a few times. The V and J genes are TRBV24-1 and TRBJ2-1; tentative D call: TRBD2 (6 bases). Germline-derived CDR1 and CDR2 are KGHDR and SFDVKD. This CDR3 has 20 amino acids. Trimming removed 0 bases at V and 5 bases at J, with 25 bases between. In DNA form, the CDR3 reads TGTGCCACCAGTGATTTGGGGGGGAGCCCACCTGTTATTGGGGACAATGAGCAGTTCTTC. It yields the protein CATSDLGGSPPVIGDNEQFF.

The rearrangement joins TRBV3-1 (or the pseudogene TRBV3-2) to TRBJ1-6, with D tentatively TRBD1 (5 bases). The CDR3 length is 16 residues. In germline, CDR1 is LGHDT, CDR2 YNNKEL (reference sequence). The V gene lost 1 base and the J gene lost 7 bases, with 14 bases spanning the gap. This chain's CDR3 is CASSQGRGMTNSPLHF. CDR3 DNA: TGTGCCAGCAGCCAAGGGAGGGGAATGACAAATTCACCCCTCCACTTT.

V gene TRBV19 combines with J gene TRBJ1-5; 8 bases agree with TRBD1. Germline V gene data show CDR1 as LNHDA and CDR2 as SQIVND (reference sequence). Trimming cost V 7 bases and J 5 bases; bases outside gene matches: 16. This CDR3 region has 17 residues. CDR3: CASNTVFGQGLHQPQHF. DNA for the CDR3: TGTGCCAGTAACACAGTATTCGGACAGGGCTTGCATCAGCCCCAGCATTTT.

This clone has a handful of counts. This sequence joins TRBV2 and TRBJ2-7; 10 bases are a match to TRBD1. CDR1 SNHLY and CDR2 FYNNEI come from the germline V gene. The CDR3 runs 17 residues. The junction had 17 bases not matched to a gene; V was cut back by 7 bases and J by 5 bases. CDR3 region: CASTEVGSGQGRDEQYF. The DNA for the CDR3 is TGTGCCAGCACCGAGGTGGGATCGGGACAGGGGCGGGACGAGCAGTACTTC.

The chain carries TRBV12-5 and TRBJ2-3, with D possibly matching TRBD1 (5 bases). Germline CDR1 reads LGHNT; CDR2 reads FRNRAP. The V end was cut by 4 bases, the J end by 2 bases, with 16 bases between. The CDR3 is 16 residues long. This CDR3 is CASGSHTDTLTDTQYF. The CDR3 bases are TGTGCTAGTGGTTCTCACACGGACACCCTCACAGATACGCAGTATTTT. Full variable domain (rest looked up from reference TRBV12-5 and TRBJ2-3): DARVTQTPRHKVTEMGQEVTMRCQPILGHNTVFWYRQTMMQGLELLAYFRNRAPLDDSGMPKDRFSAEMPDATLATLKIQPSEPRDSAVYFCASGSHTDTLTDTQYFGPGTRLTVL.

The chain links TRBV6-5 to TRBJ1-3; a possible D gene is TRBD1 (6 bases). CDR1 MNHEY and CDR2 SVGAGI come from the germline V gene. The ends were cut back, 9 bases at V and 0 bases at J, with 15 bases in the middle. The CDR3 is made up of 15 amino acids. CDR3 residues: CASRLWGHSGNTIYF. CDR3 DNA sequence: TGTGCCAGTCGTTTGTGGGGACACTCTGGAAACACCATATATTTT.

CDR3 residues: CASSTMNTEAFF. CDR3 DNA: TGTGCCAGCAGTACTATGAACACTGAAGCTTTCTTT. V is TRBV6-5 and J is TRBJ1-1; D uncertain. Trimming shortened V by 5 bases and J by 0 bases, and 4 bases separated the two germline ends. The V gene's germline CDR1 is MNHEY and CDR2 SVGAGI. The CDR3 runs to 12 residues.

The chain recombines TRBV5-4 with TRBJ2-7, with 9 positions matching TRBD1. CDR1 SGHNT and CDR2 YYREEE come from the germline V gene (reference sequence). The ends lost 4 bases at V and 3 bases at J; junction bases unmatched: 11. This CDR3 is 16 amino acids long. For the CDR3, the DNA is TGTGCCAGCAGCCCCGCACCGGGACAGGGAAACTACGAGCAGTACTTC. Translation: CASSPAPGQGNYEQYF.

This clone has a single count. The DNA of the CDR3 is TGTGCCAGCAGCAAAGGTCCCAGGGCTGGGGAGACCCAGTACTTC. Its translation: CASSKGPRAGETQYF. This chain uses TRBV7-6 with TRBJ2-5; tentative D call: TRBD1 (5 bases). CDR3 length: 15 residues. V lost 5 bases, J lost 5 bases, and 18 bases lay in between. Germline-derived CDR1 and CDR2 are SGHVS and FNYEAQ.

The V and J genes are TRBV7-8 and TRBJ1-3, with 8 bases that match TRBD1. Looked up from germline, CDR1 is SGHVS and CDR2 is FQNEAQ. V was pared by 5 bases and J by 10 bases, with 16 bases of the junction left unmatched. The CDR3 is 16 residues long. CDR3 amino acids: CASSRVPHGQGRTIYF. In DNA, the CDR3 is TGTGCCAGCAGCAGAGTACCACATGGACAGGGACGGACCATATATTTT.

The genes are TRBV19 and TRBJ1-2; D is uncertain. Trimming pared 5 bases from V and 6 bases from J, leaving 22 bases between. The CDR3 is made up of 16 amino acids. Germline loops: CDR1 LNHDA, CDR2 SQIVND (reference sequence). This CDR3 reads CASSPRRREGIHGYTF. CDR3 sequence (DNA): TGTGCCAGTAGTCCGCGTCGCCGGGAAGGGATTCATGGCTACACCTTC.